These 6 T cell receptor beta chains came from one sample sequenced in a study of monozygotic twins with inflammatory bowel disease. TCRdb reprocessed the 5' RACE reads and stores each CDR3 protein as one record, lacking DNA. The listing contains roughly 200,000 distinct CDR3 sequences. The source material was blood. These receptors were collected from a human donor with ulcerative colitis or Crohn's disease, or a healthy co-twin of an affected twin (not recorded which).

The genes are TRBV19 and TRBJ2-7. The CDR3 runs to 13 residues. Germline-derived CDR1 and CDR2 are LNHDA and SQIVND (reference sequence). The CDR3 is CASSIDRDYEQYF. Drawing the rest from reference TRBV19 and TRBJ2-7, the complete variable domain is DGGITQSPKYLFRKEGQNVTLSCEQNLNHDAMYWYRQDPGQGLRLIYYSQIVNDFQKGDIAEGYSVSREKKESFPLTVTSAQKNPTAFYLCASSIDRDYEQYFGPGTRLTVT.

The rearrangement uses TRBV14 and TRBJ2-1. Germline V gene data show CDR1 as SGHDN and CDR2 as FVKESK. The CDR3 sequence is 15 residues long. The CDR3 reads CASSEGYSLYNEQFF.

V usage is TRBV5-1 and J usage is TRBJ1-1; absent DNA, TCRdb's TRBD1 call cannot be checked. This CDR3 spans 17 amino acids. Germline V lookup: CDR1 SGHRS, CDR2 YFSETQ. This CDR3 is CASSFRGQGTGDTEAFF.

This CDR3 reads CSVPGIFGDRKPYEQYF. The chain carries TRBV20-1 and TRBJ2-7; the TRBD1 assignment by TCRdb is unverifiable without DNA. The CDR3 totals 17 residues. CDR1 and CDR2 from the germline V gene are DFQATT and SNEGSKA (reference sequence).

This rearrangement joins TRBV12-3 or TRBV12-4 to TRBJ2-1; TCRdb selects TRBD2, and the lack of DNA leaves this call unchecked. The CDR3 contains 16 residues. The CDR3 sequence: CASSFFPSGGGSEQFF.

The genes are TRBV20-1 and TRBJ2-3; with no DNA, the TCRdb D assignment of TRBD1 cannot be verified. Per germline, CDR1 DFQATT and CDR2 SNEGSKA (reference sequence). The CDR3 runs to 21 residues. CDR3: CSAHKDPGTDDKRDSTDTQYF.